The subject of this entry is one T cell receptor beta chain. The antigen remains undetermined. Germline CDR1 and CDR2: SGHTA and FQGNSA. Trimming cost V 4 bases and J 0 bases; bases outside gene matches: 10. CDR3 length equals 19 residues. PCR was performed a second time for roughly 7 to 12 cycles using a sample-barcoded 5' primer and a J-beta primer mix. Every cDNA was tagged by a template-switch adaptor with 12 random nucleotides. All samples gave at least 3 million CDR3-containing paired-end reads. One entry per CDR3 protein results from TCRdb running MiXCR on the 5' RACE reads. Of 1.5 million to 2 million distinct CDR3 sequences listed, roughly 32% are singletons. These data belong to a study of blood T cells in healthy people across ages. Whole-study results and caveats: Strong correlation existed between TCR beta diversity and naive T cell percentage. Comparison with aged donors showed that long-lived donors had more naive CD4+ cells and higher diversity.

The sequenced material came from blood. This chain links TRBV7-2 with TRBJ2-5; 14 bases match TRBD2. The source is a woman aged 25 to 39 in good health. The CDR3 DNA is TGTGCCAGCAGCTCGGGGGTGGGACTAGCGGGGGCGTACCAAGAGACCCAGTACTTC. Protein: CASSSGVGLAGAYQETQYF.